These 12 T cell receptor beta chains originate from one sample sequenced in a study of Tregs in tolerant kidney transplant recipients. Sequencing used immunoSEQ multiplex PCR; TCRdb keeps in-frame clones, though not all of them. The table has tens of thousands of clones, 65% to 85% seen once; the top ten hold about 25%. The nonmyeloablative bone marrow transplants came from related graft donors, with transient mixed chimerism. Specimen: CD8+ T cells from blood (PBMCs), collected 6 months after the transplant. Source of these receptors: a human patient who received a combined kidney and bone marrow transplant. Some T cells may have come from the graft donor.

The rearrangement joins TRBV9 to TRBJ2-1, with 12 bases matching TRBD1. The trim removed 2 bases at V and 8 bases at J, leaving 8 bases unmatched. The CDR3 is 16 residues long. Germline values: CDR1 SGDLS, CDR2 YYNGEE. The CDR3 here is CASSVAGTGGIYEQFF. The CDR3 bases are TGTGCCAGCAGCGTGGCTGGGACAGGGGGCATCTATGAGCAGTTCTTC.

This clone is medium-sized by share. The chain recombines TRBV7-2 with TRBJ2-1, with a tentative D call TRBD2 (6 bases). V was trimmed by 1 base and J by 9 bases, leaving 7 bases between them. Germline V gene data show CDR1 as SGHTA and CDR2 as FQGNSA. CDR3 size: 12 residues. The CDR3 bases are TGTGCCAGCAGCTTAGTGGGGGGTGAGCAGTTCTTC. It codes for CASSLVGGEQFF.

The chain combines TRBV7-6 with TRBJ1-4; D is possibly TRBD1 (6 bases). Between the trimmed V and J ends, which lost 1 base and 7 bases, there was a span of 13 bases. The germline V gene encodes CDR1 SGHVS and CDR2 FNYEAQ. This CDR3 region has 15 residues. Here the CDR3 reads CASSLEGGFGEKLFF. The CDR3 DNA follows: TGTGCCAGCAGCTTAGAGGGGGGGTTTGGTGAAAAACTGTTTTTT.

The chain combines TRBV7-8 with TRBJ2-5; D unresolved. CDR1 and CDR2 from the germline V gene are SGHVS and FQNEAQ. Deletions cut 5 bases from V and 1 base from J, with 8 bases between. The CDR3 loop spans 13 amino acids. The CDR3 spells CASSGDVQETQYF. The DNA for the CDR3 is TGTGCCAGCAGCGGAGACGTCCAAGAGACCCAGTACTTC.

J is TRBJ2-7 and V is TRBV7-6; TRBD1 is a possible D gene (6 bases). CDR3 size: 12 residues. In germline, CDR1 is SGHVS, CDR2 FNYEAQ. V lost 8 bases and J lost 4, with 12 bases in between. The CDR3 spells CASQGRGYEQYF. The CDR3 nucleotides are TGTGCCAGCCAGGGCAGGGGTTACGAGCAGTACTTC.

The chain has TRBV27 and TRBJ2-3, with 15 positions matching TRBD2. This CDR3 spans 18 amino acids. Germline V CDR1 and CDR2: MNHEY, SMNVEV (reference sequence). Trimming took 6 bases from V and 2 from J; bases not matched to a gene: 9. The CDR3 region is CASRSGLAGGPITDTQYF. The DNA for the CDR3 is TGTGCCAGCAGATCCGGACTAGCGGGGGGGCCAATCACAGATACGCAGTATTTT.

The chain joins TRBV27 to TRBJ2-1, with TRBD2 matching 7 bases. With 3 bases clipped from V and 3 bases from J, the junction kept 8 bases outside the gene matches. The CDR3 is made up of 16 amino acids. Germline-derived CDR1 and CDR2 are MNHEY and SMNVEV (reference sequence). CDR3 sequence reads: CASSFPPPGGYNEQFF. The CDR3 region has the DNA TGTGCCAGCAGTTTCCCGCCCCCGGGGGGCTACAATGAGCAGTTCTTC.

The chain combines TRBV13 with TRBJ2-2; 12 positions agree with TRBD2. Germline-derived CDR1 and CDR2 are PRHDT and FYEKMQ (reference sequence). V was clipped by 4 bases and J by 0 bases; unmatched bases: 0. The CDR3 has 16 amino acids. The CDR3, as DNA: TGTGCCAGCAGCTCTAGCGGGAGGGCGAACACCGGGGAGCTGTTTTTT. Translated, it gives CASSSSGRANTGELFF.

A few counts support this clone. The chain has TRBV9 and TRBJ1-1; 10 bases map to TRBD1. The CDR3 sequence is 14 residues long. Trimming cost V 4 bases and J 7 bases; bases outside gene matches: 7. Germline CDR1 reads SGDLS; CDR2 reads YYNGEE. CDR3 sequence (DNA): TGTGCCAGCAGCACCGGGACAGGGGAGGGTGAAGCTTTCTTT. Protein product: CASSTGTGEGEAFF.

This clone appeared once. V and J are TRBV6-4 and TRBJ2-3; TRBD2 is a possible D gene (5 bases). The CDR3 is 15 residues long. V shed 4 bases and J shed 0 bases, with 11 bases lying between them. CDR1 is MRHNA, CDR2 SNTAGT, per germline. This CDR3 is CASSVSGGSTDTQYF. For the CDR3, the DNA is TGTGCCAGCAGTGTTTCTGGCGGGAGCACAGATACGCAGTATTTT.

V usage is TRBV7-9 and J usage is TRBJ2-6; 14 positions match TRBD2. Germline values: CDR1 SEHNR, CDR2 FQNEAQ (reference sequence). V lost 5 bases to trimming and J lost 4 bases; unmatched junction nucleotides: 10. This CDR3 comprises 19 residues. The CDR3 spells CASSPRLAGGPGGANVLTF. CDR3 in DNA: TGTGCCAGCAGCCCCCGACTAGCGGGAGGGCCGGGCGGGGCCAACGTCCTGACTTTC. The full variable domain, its missing parts supplied by reference TRBV7-9 and TRBJ2-6, is DTGVSQNPRHKITKRGQNVTFRCDPISEHNRLYWYRQTLGQGPEFLTYFQNEAQLEKSRLLSDRFSAERPKGSFSTLEIQRTEQGDSAMYLCASSPRLAGGPGGANVLTFGAGSRLTVL.

This chain joins TRBV7-3 and TRBJ2-1; D might be TRBD1 (6 bases). This CDR3 is 14 amino acids long. Germline V gene data show CDR1 as SGHTA and CDR2 as FQGTGA. Trimming stripped 2 bases from V and 4 bases from J, with 9 bases between. CDR3 loop: CASSLGGGYNEQFF. The DNA for the CDR3 is TGTGCCAGCAGCTTAGGGGGCGGTTACAATGAGCAGTTCTTC.